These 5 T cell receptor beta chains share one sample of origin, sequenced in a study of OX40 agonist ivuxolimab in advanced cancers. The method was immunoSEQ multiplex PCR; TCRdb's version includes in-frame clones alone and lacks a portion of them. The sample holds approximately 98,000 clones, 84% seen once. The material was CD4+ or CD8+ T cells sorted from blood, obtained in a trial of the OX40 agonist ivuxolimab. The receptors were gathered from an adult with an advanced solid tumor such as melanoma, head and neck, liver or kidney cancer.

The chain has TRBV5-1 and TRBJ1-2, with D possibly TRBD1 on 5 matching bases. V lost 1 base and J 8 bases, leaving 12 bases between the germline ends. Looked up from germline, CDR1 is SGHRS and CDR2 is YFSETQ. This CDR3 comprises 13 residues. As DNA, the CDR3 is TGCGCCAGCAGCTTGAAAGGGGCCGGCGGCTACACCTTC. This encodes CASSLKGAGGYTF.

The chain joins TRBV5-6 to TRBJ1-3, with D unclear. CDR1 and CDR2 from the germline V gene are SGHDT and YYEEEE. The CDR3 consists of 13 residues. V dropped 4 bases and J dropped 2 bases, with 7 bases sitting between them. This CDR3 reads CASSMVAGNTIYF. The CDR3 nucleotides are TGTGCCAGCAGCATGGTGGCTGGAAACACCATATATTTT.

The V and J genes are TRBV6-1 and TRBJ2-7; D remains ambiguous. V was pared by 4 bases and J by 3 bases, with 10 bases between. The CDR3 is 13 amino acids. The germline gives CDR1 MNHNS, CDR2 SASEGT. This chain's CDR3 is CASSGSPYYEQYF. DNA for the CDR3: TGTGCCAGCAGTGGGTCACCATACTACGAGCAGTACTTC.

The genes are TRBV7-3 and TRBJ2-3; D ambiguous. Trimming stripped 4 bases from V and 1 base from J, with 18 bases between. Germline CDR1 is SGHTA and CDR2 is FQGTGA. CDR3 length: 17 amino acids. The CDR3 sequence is CASSSPDPLSGTDTQYF. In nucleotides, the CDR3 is TGTGCCAGCAGCTCTCCGGACCCACTCTCAGGCACAGATACGCAGTATTTT.

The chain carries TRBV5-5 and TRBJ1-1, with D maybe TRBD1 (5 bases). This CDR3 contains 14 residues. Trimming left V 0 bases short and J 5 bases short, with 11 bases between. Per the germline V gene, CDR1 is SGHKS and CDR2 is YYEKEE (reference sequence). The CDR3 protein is CASSLARVGTEAFF. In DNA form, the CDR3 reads TGTGCCAGCAGCTTGGCCAGGGTAGGAACTGAAGCTTTCTTT.